A single TCR beta chain is shown here with its context. The record originates from a study of blood T cell repertoires in COVID-19. Study in general: The cDNA or gDNA used as material had been derived from T cells, B-cell-depleted T cells, or PBMCs.

Germline V gives CDR1 SGHTA, CDR2 FQGNSA. The V end was cut by 5 bases, the J end by 9 bases, with 11 bases between. CDR3 length: 13 residues. Original data processing: Reference gene primers were amplified, and this amplification served to estimate nucleated cell counts. Clones were sequenced by immunoSEQ multiplex PCR, and TCRdb holds only the in-frame ones, with some missing. V, J and clone size were drawn from that table, and D and trimming were deduced from the DNA. The sample shows about 190,000 clones, 88% of them seen only once. The V gene is TRBV7-2, the J gene TRBJ1-6, with D possibly being TRBD1 (5 bases). This clonotype was obtained from a human donor in a cohort sampled during active COVID-19. The sequencing input was peripheral blood. DNA of the CDR3: TGTGCCAGCAGCCCTGCGGGGGGTTCACCCCTCCACTTT. This sequence encodes CASSPAGGSPLHF.